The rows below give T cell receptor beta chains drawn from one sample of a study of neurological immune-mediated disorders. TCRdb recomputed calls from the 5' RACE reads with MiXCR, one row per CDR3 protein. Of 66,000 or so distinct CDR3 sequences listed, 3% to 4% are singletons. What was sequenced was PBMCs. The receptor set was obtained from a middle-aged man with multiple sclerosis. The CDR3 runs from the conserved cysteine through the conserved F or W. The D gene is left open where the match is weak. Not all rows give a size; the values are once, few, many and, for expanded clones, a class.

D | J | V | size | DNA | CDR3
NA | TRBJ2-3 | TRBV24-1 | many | TGTGCCACCAGTGATTTGGTAGGGAAGGATACGCAGTATTTT | CATSDLVGKDTQYF
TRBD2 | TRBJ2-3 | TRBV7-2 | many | TGTGCCAGCAGCTTATTACCGGCGGGAGGTGGCACAGATACGCAGTATTTT | CASSLLPAGGGTDTQYF
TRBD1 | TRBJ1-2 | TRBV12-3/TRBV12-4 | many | TGTGCCAGCACCGGGCAGGGGGCCCCTAACTATGGCTACACCTTC | CASTGQGAPNYGYTF
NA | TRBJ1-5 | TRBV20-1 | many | TGCAGTGCTGCGGGACTCAGTAATCAGCCCCAGCATTTT | CSAAGLSNQPQHF
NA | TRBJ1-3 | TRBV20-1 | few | TGCAGTGCGGCCCAGCGGGCTGCTGGAAAAAACATATATTTT | CSAAQRAAGKNIYF
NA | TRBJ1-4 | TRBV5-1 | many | TGCGCCAGCAGCTCACAGGGACCGAATGAAAAACTGTTTTTT | CASSSQGPNEKLFF
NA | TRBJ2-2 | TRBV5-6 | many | TGTGCCAGCAGCTTGGCATCAGGGATCGGGGAGCTGTTTTTT | CASSLASGIGELFF
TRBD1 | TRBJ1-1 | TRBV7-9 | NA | TGTGCCAGCAGCCCCGGACAGGGAATGAACACTGAAGCTTTCTTT | CASSPGQGMNTEAFF
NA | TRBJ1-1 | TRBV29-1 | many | TGCAGCGTTTGGAGGAACACTGAAGCTTTCTTT | CSVWRNTEAFF
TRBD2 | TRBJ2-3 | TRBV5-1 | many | TGCGCCAGCAGCCGAATTAGCGGGGGGGCATCAGATACGCAGTATTTT | CASSRISGGASDTQYF
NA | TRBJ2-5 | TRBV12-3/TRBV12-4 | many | TGTGCCAGCAGGAGGGGATCCAGTAAAGAGACCCAGTACTTC | CASRRGSSKETQYF
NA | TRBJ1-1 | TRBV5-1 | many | TGCGCCAGCAGCATACCAGGGGAAGCTTTCTTT | CASSIPGEAFF
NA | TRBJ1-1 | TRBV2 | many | TGTGCCAGCAGTGAAGGGGGCAGGGTTGCTTTCTTT | CASSEGGRVAFF
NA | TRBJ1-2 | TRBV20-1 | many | TGCAGTGCTAGCCCACCCGGACACCTCGCCTATGGCTACACCTTC | CSASPPGHLAYGYTF
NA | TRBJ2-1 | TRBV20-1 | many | TGCAGTGCTAGAGATTACCTACCCGAGCAGTTCTTC | CSARDYLPEQFF
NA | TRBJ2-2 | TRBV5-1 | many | TGCGCCAGCAGCTTCCCCGGGGAGCTGTTTTTT | CASSFPGELFF
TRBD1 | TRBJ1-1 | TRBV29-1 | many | TGCAGCGGTAACAGGGGATCGAACACTGAAGCTTTCTTT | CSGNRGSNTEAFF
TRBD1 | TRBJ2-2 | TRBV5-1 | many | TGCGCCAGCAGCTTGACAGGGGCCACCGGGGAGCTGTTTTTT | CASSLTGATGELFF
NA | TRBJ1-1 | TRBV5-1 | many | TGCGCCAGCAGTCCTATTCCTGGGGACACTGAAGCTTTCTTT | CASSPIPGDTEAFF
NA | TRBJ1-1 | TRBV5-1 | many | TGCGCCAGCAGCTTGGCCGAGGCGGCGAACACTGAAGCTTTCTTT | CASSLAEAANTEAFF
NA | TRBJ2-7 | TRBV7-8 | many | TGTGCCAGCAGCTTCCGACGGGGGGAGCAGTACTTC | CASSFRRGEQYF
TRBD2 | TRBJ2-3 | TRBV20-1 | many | TGCAGTGCCGGCGGGGGAGGAGCGGGCACAGATACGCAGTATTTT | CSAGGGGAGTDTQYF
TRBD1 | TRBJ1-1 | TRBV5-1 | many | TGCGCCAGCAGCTTGGGCGGGACAGTCATGAACACTGAAGCTTTCTTT | CASSLGGTVMNTEAFF
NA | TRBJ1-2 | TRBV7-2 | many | TGTGCCAGCAGCCCCCGCCGGGTAAACTATGGCTACACCTTC | CASSPRRVNYGYTF
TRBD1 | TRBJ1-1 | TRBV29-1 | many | TGCAGCGGCCGGACAGGGGCCGGTGTAGGGGCTTTCTTT | CSGRTGAGVGAFF
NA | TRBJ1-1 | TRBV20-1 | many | TGCAGTGCTAGAGTAGATACAATGAACACTGAAGCTTTCTTT | CSARVDTMNTEAFF
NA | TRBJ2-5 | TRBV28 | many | TGTGCCAGCAGTTTAAAGACTCCAGAGACCCAGTACTTC | CASSLKTPETQYF